These T cell receptor beta chains were read from a single sample in a study of tumor and adjacent non-tumor tissue in lung cancer. TCRdb recomputed calls from the multiplex PCR reads with MiXCR, one row per CDR3 protein. Among 65,000 to 70,000 distinct CDR3 sequences listed, approximately 63% were seen once. Sequenced input: lung tumor tissue. The receptor source for this set is a man aged 50 to 59 with non-small cell lung cancer. CDR3s include the opening cysteine and the closing phenylalanine or tryptophan. Each record gives: J gene, D gene, V gene, clone size, CDR3 protein, CDR3 DNA. D genes are given only for firm matches. Size is stated for part of the rows, as once, few or many counts, or as a class when the clone is expanded.

TRBJ1-2 | TRBD1 | TRBV5-6 | few | CASRTDRKYGYTF | TGTGCCAGCAGGACGGACAGGAAATATGGCTACACCTTC
TRBJ2-2 | . | TRBV10-3 | many | CAISESEGGELFF | TGTGCCATCAGTGAGTCCGAAGGCGGGGAGCTGTTTTTT
TRBJ2-3 | TRBD2 | TRBV4-2 | many | CASSQDLASGGALDTQYF | TGTGCCAGCAGCCAAGATTTGGCTAGCGGGGGGGCTCTGGATACGCAGTATTTT
TRBJ1-2 | . | TRBV7-9 | . | CASTSGSYGYTF | TGTGCCAGCACGAGCGGGAGCTATGGCTACACCTTC
TRBJ2-1 | . | TRBV20-1 | . | CTISGHGYNEQFF | TGCACTATCTCGGGACATGGGTACAATGAGCAGTTCTTC
TRBJ2-3 | . | TRBV5-1 | once | CVSSLSTDTQYF | TGCGTCAGCAGCTTAAGCACAGATACGCAGTATTTT
TRBJ1-5 | . | TRBV28 | . | CASSLTLREQPRHF | TGTGCCAGCAGTTTAACACTGAGGGAACAGCCCCGGCATTTT
TRBJ1-5 | . | TRBV6-5 | . | CASSYGDNQPHHF | TGTGCCAGCAGTTATGGGGATAATCAGCCTCATCATTTT
TRBJ1-5 | . | TRBV28 | few | CASSYDRALRNQSQHF | TGTGCCAGCAGTTACGACAGAGCTCTCCGCAATCAGTCCCAGCATTTT
TRBJ1-5 | TRBD1 | TRBV10-3 | . | CVTDPGQEASQPQHF | TGTGTCACCGACCCTGGACAGGAGGCGTCTCAGCCCCAGCATTTT
TRBJ2-1 | . | TRBV4-1 | . | CANSQDLVRGKQFF | TGCGCCAACAGCCAAGATCTCGTTAGGGGAAAACAGTTCTTC
TRBJ2-7 | TRBD1 | TRBV28 | many | CASSKQGAYEQYF | TGTGCCAGCAGTAAACAGGGGGCCTACGAGCAGTACTTC
TRBJ1-2 | . | TRBV29-1 | . | CSVGLHGNYGYTF | TGCAGCGTTGGCCTTCACGGGAACTATGGCTACACCTTC
TRBJ1-1 | . | TRBV11-2 | . | CASSSTRGFETFF | TGTGCCAGCAGCTCCACCCGGGGGTTTGAAACCTTCTTT
TRBJ2-3 | TRBD1 | TRBV6-2/TRBV6-3 | many | CASVRRDRTTDTQYF | TGTGCCAGCGTCCGCCGGGACAGGACCACAGATACGCAGTATTTT
TRBJ2-7 | TRBD2 | TRBV28 | few | CASSFHRGAGAYEQYF | TGTGCCAGCAGTTTTCATCGTGGAGCGGGAGCCTACGAGCAGTACTTC
TRBJ2-1 | TRBD1 | TRBV4-2 | . | CASSRPPGQGYTRNEQFF | TGTGCCAGCAGCCGACCCCCGGGACAGGGGTATACTAGAAATGAGCAGTTCTTC
TRBJ1-2 | . | TRBV6-5 | medium-sized | CASRPLGPSGYTF | TGTGCCAGCAGGCCTCTCGGGCCGTCCGGCTACACCTTC
TRBJ1-6 | . | TRBV11-2 | . | CASIFTPYSPLHF | TGTGCCAGCATCTTTACACCCTATTCACCCCTCCACTTT
TRBJ2-3 | . | TRBV20-1 | . | CRARDGWNRQYF | TGCCGTGCTAGAGATGGGTGGAATAGGCAGTATTTT
TRBJ2-7 | . | TRBV28 | . | CASSLGVPGGPSSYEQYF | TGTGCCAGCAGTTTAGGCGTGCCGGGCGGCCCGAGCTCCTACGAGCAGTACTTC
TRBJ2-7 | TRBD2 | TRBV5-1 | . | CASWGGDSYEQYF | TGCGCCAGCTGGGGGGGGGACTCCTACGAGCAGTACTTC
TRBJ2-3 | TRBD2 | TRBV28 | . | CASSLSGRVLTDTPYF | TGTGCCAGCAGCCTTAGCGGGAGGGTACTCACAGATACGCCGTATTTT
TRBJ1-2 | . | TRBV20-1 | few | CSASSPGGWLGYTF | TGCAGTGCTTCAAGCCCCGGGGGTTGGCTTGGCTACACCTTC
TRBJ1-1 | . | TRBV6-6 | once | CASSYLTALYTEAFF | TGTGCCAGCAGTTACTTGACGGCTTTGTACACTGAAGCTTTCTTT
TRBJ1-5 | . | TRBV5-1 | . | CASSLAWGQPQHF | TGCGCCAGCAGCTTGGCTTGGGGTCAGCCCCAGCATTTT
TRBJ2-1 | . | TRBV5-1 | many | CASSLVGSYNEQFF | TGCGCCAGCAGCTTGGTAGGGTCCTACAATGAGCAGTTCTTC
TRBJ2-7 | TRBD1 | TRBV29-1 | . | CSVASRGQPYEQYF | TGCAGCGTTGCCTCTAGGGGACAGCCATACGAACAGTACTTC
TRBJ1-5 | . | TRBV28 | once | CVSSLGDGFRQPQHF | TGTGTCAGCAGTTTAGGGGATGGGTTCAGACAGCCCCAGCATTTT
TRBJ1-5 | TRBD1 | TRBV6-6 | . | CDGSGTRQGRQPQHF | TGTGACGGCAGTGGCACGCGACAGGGGCGGCAGCCCCAGCATTTT
TRBJ2-6 | TRBD1 | TRBV2 | many | CASSRDRGLGANVLTF | TGTGCCAGCAGTCGGGACAGGGGTTTGGGGGCCAACGTCCTGACTTTC
TRBJ1-1 | . | TRBV11-3 | . | CASRLDRRPVNPETFF | TGTGCCAGCAGATTAGATCGGAGGCCAGTAAATCCTGAAACTTTCTTT
TRBJ2-2 | . | TRBV19 | . | CANTRGGQRMNTGELLF | TGTGCCAATACCAGGGGCGGTCAGCGGATGAACACCGGGGAGCTGTTATTT
TRBJ2-1 | . | TRBV11-2 | . | CASSLVSQTSWVEQFF | TGTGCCAGCAGCTTAGTCAGCCAGACTAGTTGGGTTGAGCAGTTCTTC
TRBJ2-7 | . | TRBV12-3/TRBV12-4 | . | CASSLGQSSQTSYEQYF | TGTGCCAGCAGTTTAGGGCAGTCATCGCAAACCTCCTACGAGCAGTACTTC
TRBJ1-4 | TRBD1 | TRBV7-9 | . | CASSHDRGTEKLFF | TGTGCCAGCAGCCACGACAGGGGAACTGAAAAACTGTTTTTT
TRBJ2-7 | TRBD2 | TRBV29-1 | . | CSARSGRGAYEQYF | TGCAGCGCCCGTAGCGGGAGGGGGGCCTACGAGCAATACTTC
TRBJ2-1 | . | TRBV15 | few | CATSSGQNEQFF | TGTGCCACCAGCAGCGGACAGAATGAGCAGTTCTTC
TRBJ2-1 | . | TRBV4-1 | many | CASSLGPKREQFF | TGCGCCAGCAGCCTGGGGCCTAAAAGAGAGCAGTTCTTC
TRBJ1-2 | TRBD1 | TRBV6-1 | . | CASSRQGGDDYTF | TGCGCCAGCTCACGACAGGGGGGGGATGACTACACCTTC
TRBJ2-7 | . | TRBV29-1 | many | CSVFYVEQYF | TGCAGCGTTTTCTATGTTGAGCAGTACTTC
TRBJ1-1 | . | TRBV11-3 | . | CASSLDRRPVNPEAAF | TGTGCCAGCAGCTTAGATCGGAGGCCAGTAAATCCTGAAGCTGCCTTT
TRBJ2-5 | TRBD1 | TRBV24-1 | many | CATSDLGTGRPQETQYF | TGTGCCACCAGTGATTTAGGGACAGGGAGGCCCCAAGAGACCCAGTACTTC
TRBJ1-2 | . | TRBV29-1 | . | CIVAAFNYGYTF | TGCATCGTTGCGGCGTTCAACTATGGCTACACCTTC
TRBJ1-3 | . | TRBV30 | many | CAWSRADGSSGNTIYF | TGTGCCTGGAGCCGGGCGGACGGGTCCTCTGGAAACACCATATATTTT
TRBJ2-1 | . | TRBV2 | . | CVSKAPSSYNEQSF | TGTGTCAGCAAGGCGCCTAGCTCCTACAATGAGCAGTCCTTC
TRBJ1-2 | . | TRBV28 | many | CASSLGLHYGYTF | TGTGCCAGCAGTTTGGGGCTCCACTATGGCTACACCTTC